A selection of T cell receptor beta chains follows, all from one sample in a study of Ad26.COV2.S vaccination and SARS-CoV-2 variants. Sequencing was performed with immunoSEQ multiplex PCR; in TCRdb, only in-frame clones are kept and a portion is missing. The sample records approximately 420,000 clones, 70% to 90% being singletons. The sequencing here drew on peripheral blood, taken in a trial of Ad26.COV2.S vaccine versus placebo. The receptors were gathered from a person between 18 and 60 years old who received the Ad26.COV2.S COVID-19 vaccine or a placebo. Both conserved end residues are trimmed from each CDR3.

TRBJ2-4 | TRBV18 | ASSPRGSENIQY
TRBJ2-3 | TRBV5-8 | ASSPGQGADTQY
TRBJ1-5 | TRBV3-1/TRBV3-2 | ASSQDTNQPQH
TRBJ2-5 | TRBV5-1 | ASSAAGTGDETQY
TRBJ2-1 | TRBV7-2 | ASSPRGGPTNEQF
TRBJ1-3 | TRBV19 | ASSIGAASSGNTIY
TRBJ2-7 | TRBV7-2 | ASSLAAGNEQY
TRBJ2-1 | TRBV11-2 | ASSPLTYNEQF
TRBJ1-1 | TRBV3-1/TRBV3-2 | ASSPLGGWNTEAF
TRBJ2-5 | TRBV19 | ASISPDEETQY
TRBJ2-2 | TRBV29-1 | SVLSGTNTGELF
TRBJ1-6 | TRBV6-6 | ASSQQGSSYNSPLH
TRBJ1-1 | TRBV7-2 | ASSSRTGLDTEAF
TRBJ2-1 | TRBV4-3 | ASSQGDWGNNEQF
TRBJ2-5 | TRBV6-5 | ASRTGGAGGETQY
TRBJ1-5 | TRBV7-2 | ASSLVGTGSSNQPQH
TRBJ2-7 | TRBV7-2 | ASSLQGLYEQY
TRBJ1-4 | TRBV4-3 | ASSQDGGAVTNEKLF
TRBJ2-1 | TRBV10-3 | AISGHSQNYNEQF
TRBJ1-5 | TRBV15 | ATSRDGKGKIPQH
TRBJ1-1 | TRBV29-1 | SVTGTVNTEAF
TRBJ1-2 | TRBV19 | ASSRQGNAFGYT
TRBJ1-2 | TRBV10-3 | AISSNQGRNYGYT
TRBJ2-1 | TRBV9 | ASSAAGGPYNEQF
TRBJ2-7 | TRBV11-1 | ASSFGRRSSYEQY
TRBJ1-3 | TRBV28 | ASRPMGAGGNTIY
TRBJ2-3 | TRBV6-6 | ASSYVGAGTDTQY
TRBJ2-2 | TRBV2 | ASSPRLAGGVTGELF
TRBJ2-2 | TRBV5-1 | ASSRQGRGNTGELF
TRBJ1-1 | TRBV4-3 | ASSQDLQGFAEAF
TRBJ1-1 | TRBV28 | ASRQTGQNTEAF
TRBJ2-3 | TRBV6-2/TRBV6-3 | ASSSRGAGDDWNTQY
TRBJ2-7 | TRBV12-3/TRBV12-4 | ASRKTGSYEQY
TRBJ2-1 | TRBV4-1 | ASSSPLSSYNEQF
TRBJ1-2 | TRBV7-9 | ASSSTEVARGGYT